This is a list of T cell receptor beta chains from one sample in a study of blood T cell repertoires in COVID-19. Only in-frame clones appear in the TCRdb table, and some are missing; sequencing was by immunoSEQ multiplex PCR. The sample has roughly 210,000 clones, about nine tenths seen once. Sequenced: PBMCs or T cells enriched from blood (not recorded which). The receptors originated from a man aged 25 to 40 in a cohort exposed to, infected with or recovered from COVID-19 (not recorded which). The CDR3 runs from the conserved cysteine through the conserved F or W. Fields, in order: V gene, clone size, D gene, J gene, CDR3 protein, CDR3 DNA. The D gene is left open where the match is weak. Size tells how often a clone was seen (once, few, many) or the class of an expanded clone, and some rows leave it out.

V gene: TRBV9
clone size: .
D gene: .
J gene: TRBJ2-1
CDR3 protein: CARPRGISYNEQFF
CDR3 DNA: TGTGCCAGACCAAGAGGTATCTCCTACAATGAGCAGTTCTTC

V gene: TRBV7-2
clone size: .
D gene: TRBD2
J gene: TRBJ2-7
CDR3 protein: CASSLRTSGGYEQYF
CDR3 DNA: TGTGCCAGCAGCCTAAGGACTAGCGGGGGCTACGAGCAGTACTTC

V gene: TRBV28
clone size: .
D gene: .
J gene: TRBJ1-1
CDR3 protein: CAASRGTEAFF
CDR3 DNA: TGTGCCGCGAGTAGGGGGACTGAAGCTTTCTTT

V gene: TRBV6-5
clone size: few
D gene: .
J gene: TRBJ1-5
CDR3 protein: CASKSTGTHQPQHF
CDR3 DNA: TGTGCCAGCAAAAGCACAGGGACCCATCAGCCCCAGCATTTT

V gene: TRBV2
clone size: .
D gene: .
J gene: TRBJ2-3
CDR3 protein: CASRRWTVGRNTQYF
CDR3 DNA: TGTGCCAGCAGACGATGGACGGTGGGGAGAAATACGCAGTATTTT

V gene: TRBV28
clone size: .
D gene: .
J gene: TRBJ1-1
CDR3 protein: CASRPVGGQLRAEAFF
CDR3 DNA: TGTGCCAGCAGACCTGTCGGGGGTCAGCTAAGAGCTGAAGCTTTCTTT

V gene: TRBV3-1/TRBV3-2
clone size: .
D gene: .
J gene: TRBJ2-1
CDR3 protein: CASSQVLGNEQFF
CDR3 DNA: TGTGCCAGCAGCCAAGTCCTCGGCAATGAGCAGTTCTTC

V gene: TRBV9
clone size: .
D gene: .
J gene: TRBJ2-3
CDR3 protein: CASSVATADTQYF
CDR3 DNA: TGTGCCAGCAGCGTAGCGACAGCAGATACGCAGTATTTT

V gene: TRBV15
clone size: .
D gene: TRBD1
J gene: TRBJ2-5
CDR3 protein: CATSGGQGEVETQYF
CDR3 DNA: TGTGCCACCAGCGGGGGACAGGGGGAGGTGGAGACCCAGTACTTC

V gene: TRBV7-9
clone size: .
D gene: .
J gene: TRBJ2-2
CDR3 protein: CASSLTAERRIF
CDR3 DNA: TGTGCCAGCAGCTTAACGGCGGAGAGGCGGATTTTT

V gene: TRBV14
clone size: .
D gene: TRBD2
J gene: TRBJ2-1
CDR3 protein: CASSETGGPPYNEQFF
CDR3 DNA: TGTGCCAGCAGCGAAACGGGAGGGCCCCCCTACAATGAGCAGTTCTTC

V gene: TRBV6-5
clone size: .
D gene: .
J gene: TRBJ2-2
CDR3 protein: CASKVWLAHTGELFF
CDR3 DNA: TGTGCCAGCAAAGTATGGCTAGCTCACACCGGGGAGCTGTTTTTT

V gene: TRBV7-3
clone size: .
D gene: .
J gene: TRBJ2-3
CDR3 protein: CASRLSPPQADTQYF
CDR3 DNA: TGTGCCAGCAGGTTAAGTCCCCCGCAGGCAGATACGCAGTATTTT

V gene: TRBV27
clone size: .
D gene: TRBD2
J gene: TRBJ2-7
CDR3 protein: CASSLSSGNRYEQYF
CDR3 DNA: TGTGCCAGCAGTTTGAGTAGCGGGAATCGGTACGAGCAGTACTTC

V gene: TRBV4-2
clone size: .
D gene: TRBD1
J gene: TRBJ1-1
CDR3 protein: CASSRYSRMGQGAPDTEAFF
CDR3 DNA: TGTGCCAGCAGCCGATACTCCAGGATGGGACAGGGGGCGCCGGACACTGAAGCTTTCTTT

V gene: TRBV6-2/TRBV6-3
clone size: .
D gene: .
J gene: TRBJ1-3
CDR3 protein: CASSFYSRTGNTIYF
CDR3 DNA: TGTGCCAGCAGTTTCTACAGCAGAACCGGAAACACCATATATTTT

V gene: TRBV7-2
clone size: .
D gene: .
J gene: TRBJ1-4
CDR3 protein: CASSLDPGSNEKLFF
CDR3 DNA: TGTGCCAGCAGCTTAGATCCGGGTTCTAATGAAAAACTGTTTTTT

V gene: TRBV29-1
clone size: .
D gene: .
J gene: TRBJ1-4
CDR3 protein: CSVGDVATNEKLFF
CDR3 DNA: TGCAGCGTTGGAGACGTAGCAACTAATGAAAAACTGTTTTTT